A single T cell receptor beta chain is shown here with its context. A read error is possible here, since a much larger clone lies one base away. The data were obtained in a study of Graves' ophthalmopathy and Graves' hyperthyroidism. The overall study: Stable hyperthyroidism denotes an absence of ophthalmopathy throughout 18 months of follow-up.

Pregnancy or lactation, uncontrolled infections and other autoimmune diseases were grounds for excluding patients. Diagnosis relied on clinical symptoms, serum thyroxine, TRAb, thyroid ultrasound and orbital computed tomography. The CDR3 consists of 13 residues. The V and J ends lost 7 bases and 1 base respectively, with 10 bases between them. Germline V CDR1 and CDR2: SGHTA, FQGNSA. Amplification from RNA transcripts yielded the TCR beta CDR3 regions. The first-round RT-PCR employed HTBI primers together with the Qiagen OneStep RT-PCR kit. A multiplex PCR was then performed as the second round. TCRdb reprocessed the multiplex PCR reads with MiXCR, giving one entry per CDR3 protein. This table holds roughly 600,000 distinct CDR3 sequences, about 35% found once.

The origin of this receptor is an adult man with Graves' hyperthyroidism. V and J are TRBV7-2 and TRBJ1-1; no clear D. The specimen was peripheral blood or thyroid tissue (not recorded which). This CDR3 reads CASNSRANTEAFF. CDR3 nucleotides: TGTGCCAGCAACTCCCGGGCGAACACTGAAGCTTTCTTT.